A selection of T cell receptor beta chains follows, all from one sample in a study of long-term antiretroviral therapy in people with HIV. Assay: immunoSEQ multiplex PCR; the TCRdb copy retains only in-frame clones and omits some. The sample shows 32,000 or so clones, 80% to 90% of them seen only once. The sample consisted of unsorted PBMCs, taken 3.2 years before starting antiretroviral therapy. Receptor source: a man aged 45 to 65 with HIV. Both conserved end residues are part of each CDR3. The D gene is left open where the match is weak. Expanded clones get a size class; other rows say once, few or many, or leave the size out.

J gene	clone size	D gene	V gene	CDR3 DNA	CDR3 protein
TRBJ2-7	-	-	TRBV19	TGTGCCAGTACCCTCCTAGGGTCAGGAGGCGAGCAGTACTTC	CASTLLGSGGEQYF
TRBJ2-5	-	-	TRBV7-9	TGTGCCAGCAGCTTGGGACAACCCCAAGAGACCCAGTACTTC	CASSLGQPQETQYF
TRBJ1-2	few	-	TRBV7-9	TGTGCCAGCAGCTTACCATCCGGGACAACTCGCCGACTCACCTTC	CASSLPSGTTRRLTF
TRBJ1-2	-	TRBD1	TRBV9	TGTGCCAGCAGCGAACACAGGGGGGCCTATGGCTACACCTTC	CASSEHRGAYGYTF
TRBJ1-1	-	-	TRBV28	TGTGCCAGCAGCCTAGGGCCGCAGAACACTGAAGCTTTCTTT	CASSLGPQNTEAFF
TRBJ1-2	-	-	TRBV6-5	TGTGCCAGCAGTTATAATCCCCGGATCGGGGGCTACACCTTC	CASSYNPRIGGYTF
TRBJ1-1	-	-	TRBV7-7	TGTGCCAGCAGCTCTACAGGGAACACTGAAGCTTTCTTT	CASSSTGNTEAFF
TRBJ2-5	once	-	TRBV5-1	TGCGCCAGCAGAGCTACAGCACAAGAGACCCAGTACTTC	CASRATAQETQYF
TRBJ2-7	few	TRBD2	TRBV5-6	TGTGCCAGCAGCTTCCTCAACGGGTGGGAGCGGGGGCCAGCCTACGAGCAGTACTTC	CASSFLNGWERGPAYEQYF
TRBJ1-3	-	-	TRBV6-1	TGTGCCAGCAGTGATGTAGGGACCCACACCATATATTTT	CASSDVGTHTIYF
TRBJ2-7	-	-	TRBV11-3	TGTGCCAGCAGCTTAGGGTCCCGCTACGAGCAGTACTTC	CASSLGSRYEQYF
TRBJ2-7	-	-	TRBV19	TGTGCCAGTAGTAAAGGCGGCCAGTACGAGCAGTACTTC	CASSKGGQYEQYF
TRBJ2-5	-	-	TRBV15	TGTGCCACCAGCAGAGACAGAACCGGGACAACAGAGACCCAGTACTTC	CATSRDRTGTTETQYF
TRBJ2-7	-	-	TRBV5-1	TGCGCCAGCAGCTTGGAAAGATACGAGCAGTACTTC	CASSLERYEQYF
TRBJ2-1	-	TRBD2	TRBV28	TGTGCCGCATTGAGGGGAGGGATGCGTGGAAATGAGCAGTTCTTC	CAALRGGMRGNEQFF
TRBJ2-2	-	-	TRBV9	TGTGCCAGCAGCGTAGGTCCCCCGGGGGCCGGGGAGCTGTTTTTT	CASSVGPPGAGELFF
TRBJ2-1	-	-	TRBV5-1	TGCGCCAGCAGTTCAGGAGAGGGCTCCTACAATGAGCAGTTCTTC	CASSSGEGSYNEQFF
TRBJ2-3	-	-	TRBV7-2	TGTGCCAGCAGCTCCCGACAGAGCATAGATACGCAGTATTTT	CASSSRQSIDTQYF
TRBJ2-7	once	-	TRBV5-1	TGCGCCAGCAGCTTATCGGGGGTCTACGAGCAGTACTTC	CASSLSGVYEQYF
TRBJ2-2	-	-	TRBV5-1	TGCGCCAGCAGCGACCCCAGGGCGCTTAACACCGGGGAGCTGTTTTTT	CASSDPRALNTGELFF
TRBJ2-3	-	-	TRBV6-4	TGTGCCAGCTATAGCACAGATACGCAGTATTTT	CASYSTDTQYF
TRBJ2-7	-	-	TRBV5-1	TGCGCCAGCAGCTTGGGGGTTTTGAGTAGCGACGAGCAGTACTTC	CASSLGVLSSDEQYF
TRBJ2-3	-	-	TRBV9	TGTGCCAGCAGCGTACGAACGGGGGACACAGATACGCAGTATTTT	CASSVRTGDTDTQYF
TRBJ2-3	-	TRBD2	TRBV5-1	TGCGCCAGCAGCTTTGGCGGGAGGGGCGGAGATACGCAGTATTTT	CASSFGGRGGDTQYF
TRBJ1-6	-	TRBD1	TRBV7-2	TGTGCCAGCAAACCGACAGGGGTCGGTTCACCCCTCCACTTT	CASKPTGVGSPLHF
TRBJ1-2	-	-	TRBV10-3	TGTGCCATCAGCGTGGATAATAGATATAACTATGGCTACACCTTC	CAISVDNRYNYGYTF
TRBJ2-7	once	-	TRBV2	TGTGCCAGCAGTGATGCAGGGGTGAACTACGAGCAGTACTTC	CASSDAGVNYEQYF
TRBJ2-7	-	TRBD1	TRBV9	TGTGCCAGCAGCCCGACAGGGTTAACCAGCGAGCAGTACTTC	CASSPTGLTSEQYF
TRBJ2-7	once	TRBD2	TRBV5-1	TGCGCCAGCAGCTTGGGACTAGCCTCCTCCTACGAGCAGTACTTC	CASSLGLASSYEQYF
TRBJ2-1	-	-	TRBV7-7	TGTGCTAGCAGCTTAGAATTTGGGGTGGGCTACAATGAGCAGTTCTTC	CASSLEFGVGYNEQFF
TRBJ1-1	-	TRBD1	TRBV7-8	TGTGCCAGCAGCCCCACCTGGGACAGCTTGAACACTGAAGCTTTCTTT	CASSPTWDSLNTEAFF
TRBJ2-3	-	TRBD2	TRBV5-1	TGCGCCAGCAGCTTGAGGCTAGCGGGGGGGCCTGGTCCCACAGATACGCAGTATTTT	CASSLRLAGGPGPTDTQYF
TRBJ1-5	-	-	TRBV19	TGTGCCAGTAGTATAGACAGTATTCGGCAGCCCCAGCATTTT	CASSIDSIRQPQHF
TRBJ2-1	-	TRBD2	TRBV4-1	TGCGCCAGCAGCCAAAGCAGCGGGGGACCTGAGCAGTTCTTC	CASSQSSGGPEQFF
TRBJ2-1	once	-	TRBV6-6	TGTGCCAGCAGTTACGCTTCCTACAATGAGCAGTTCTTC	CASSYASYNEQFF
TRBJ1-1	-	TRBD1	TRBV18	TGTGCCAGCTCACCATCCCGAAGGACAGGGGACACTGAAGCTTTCTTT	CASSPSRRTGDTEAFF
TRBJ2-3	-	-	TRBV29-1	TGCAGCGTTGCTAATGGGGATACGCAGTATTTT	CSVANGDTQYF
TRBJ1-5	-	-	TRBV25-1	TGTGCCAGCAGTGGTCTGCAGAGCAATCAGCCCCAGCATTTT	CASSGLQSNQPQHF
TRBJ2-7	-	-	TRBV28	TGTGCCAGCAGTTCCCCTGGCGTCGAGCAGTACTTC	CASSSPGVEQYF
TRBJ1-1	-	-	TRBV10-3	TGTGCCATCAGTGAAACGCCAGCGATGAACACTGAAGCTTTCTTT	CAISETPAMNTEAFF
TRBJ1-5	-	-	TRBV4-2	TGTGCCAGCAGCCAAGAGGGGGGCAACAATCAGCCCCAGCATTTT	CASSQEGGNNQPQHF